These 16 T cell receptor beta chains came from one sample sequenced in a study of CD8+ T cells in alopecia areata. Isolated RNA was reverse transcribed into cDNA used as the sequencing template. Here immunoSEQ multiplex PCR was the method, and the copy in TCRdb shows in-frame clones only, minus some. The sample records under 350,000 clones, 58% being singletons. Treatment given: oral pan-JAK inhibitor, 5-10 mg twice daily. The sequencing here drew on CD4+ T cells sorted from blood, taken at week 24, from a patient treated with tofacitinib. These receptors were collected from a human donor with alopecia areata.

The chain is built from TRBV29-1 and TRBJ2-7; TRBD2 might be the D (6 bases). The CDR3 has 14 residues. With 7 bases removed from V and 2 bases from J, the gap between germline ends came to 18 bases. Germline V gene sequence: CDR1 SQVTM, CDR2 ANQGSEA. CDR3: CSAGDPRKTYEQYF. CDR3 nucleotides: TGCAGCGCGGGGGACCCCCGGAAGACCTACGAGCAGTACTTC.

The CDR3, as DNA: TGCGCCAGCAGCCAGAGGGGAGGGGTAGGAGATACGCAGTATTTT. Translated: CASSQRGGVGDTQYF. The chain recombines TRBV4-1 with TRBJ2-3; 7 bases match TRBD2. V lost 3 bases, J lost 5 bases, and 8 bases stayed unmatched. CDR3 length: 15 residues. Germline lookup yields CDR1 MGHRA and CDR2 YSYEKL.

The chain is built from TRBV4-1 and TRBJ1-5, with 9 bases fitting TRBD1. Germline V gene lookup returns CDR1 MGHRA and CDR2 YSYEKL. This CDR3 is 18 amino acids long. V gave up 0 bases and J gave up 3 bases; unmatched junction bases: 9. CDR3 in amino acids: CASSQDSRTGDTNQPQHF. The CDR3 DNA sequence: TGCGCCAGCAGCCAAGATTCTAGGACAGGGGACACCAATCAGCCCCAGCATTTT.

V is TRBV7-8 and J is TRBJ2-7, with D unclear. CDR3 length equals 13 residues. The V and J ends lost 1 base and 4 bases respectively, with 8 bases between them. Germline-derived CDR1 and CDR2 are SGHVS and FQNEAQ. CDR3 nucleotides: TGTGCCAGCAGCTTAGTGGCGGTATACGAGCAGTACTTC. This codes for CASSLVAVYEQYF.

The chain joins TRBV29-1 to TRBJ2-7; no definite D call. The ends were cut back, 1 base at V and 4 bases at J, with 11 bases in the middle. The germline V gene encodes CDR1 SQVTM and CDR2 ANQGSEA. The CDR3 is 13 amino acids. The CDR3 nucleotides are TGCAGCGTTGAAGGGGGTTTACATTACGAGCAGTACTTC. This encodes CSVEGGLHYEQYF.

This clone turned up a few times. J is TRBJ2-3 and V is TRBV7-2, with D hard to call. CDR1 and CDR2 from the germline V gene are SGHTA and FQGNSA. The CDR3 length is 11 residues. Trimming removed 3 bases at V and 5 bases at J, with 3 bases between. The CDR3 bases are TGTGCCAGCAGCTTGAGAGATACGCAGTATTTT. Translation: CASSLRDTQYF.

The chain joins TRBV29-1 to TRBJ1-2; D unclear. Germline CDR1 SQVTM, CDR2 ANQGSEA. The V end lost 5 bases, the J end lost 1 base, and 5 bases lay between the germline ends. The length of the CDR3 is 11 residues. Here the CDR3 reads CSVYLNYGYTF. CDR3 DNA: TGCAGCGTTTACCTTAACTATGGCTACACCTTC.

The genes are TRBV5-1 and TRBJ2-5; D is possibly TRBD2 (6 bases). This CDR3 contains 14 residues. V lost 0 bases and J 4 bases, leaving 10 bases between the germline ends. Germline V CDR1 and CDR2: SGHRS, YFSETQ. The CDR3, as DNA: TGCGCCAGCAGCTTGGGCGGGGTTGCAGAGACCCAGTACTTC. It yields the protein CASSLGGVAETQYF.

J is TRBJ1-2 and V is TRBV6-6; 12 bases agree with TRBD1. Trimming removed 6 bases from V and 8 bases from J; junction bases left unmatched: 7. Germline CDR1 and CDR2: MNHNY and SVGAGI (reference sequence). CDR3 length equals 14 residues. In nucleotides, the CDR3 is TGTGCCAGCAGACCGGGACAGGGGGCGCGAGGCTACACCTTC. As protein: CASRPGQGARGYTF.

The rearrangement joins TRBV9 to TRBJ1-1, with 7 bases matching TRBD1. The CDR3 is 15 amino acids. Looked up from germline, CDR1 is SGDLS and CDR2 is YYNGEE. V lost 5 bases and J lost 0; bases outside the gene matches: 7. The CDR3 DNA follows: TGTGCCAGCAGTAAAGAGACAGGGATGAACACTGAAGCTTTCTTT. Translation: CASSKETGMNTEAFF. Full variable domain (remainder filled in from reference TRBV9 and TRBJ1-1): DSGVTQTPKHLITATGQRVTLRCSPRSGDLSVYWYQQSLDQGLQFLIQYYNGEERAKGNILERFSAQQFPDLHSELNLSSLELGDSALYFCASSKETGMNTEAFFGQGTRLTVV.

The rearrangement links TRBV7-2 to TRBJ2-5, with TRBD1 matching 8 bases. V lost 4 bases and J lost 7; bases outside the gene matches: 8. CDR3 length: 14 amino acids. Germline loops: CDR1 SGHTA, CDR2 FQGNSA. The CDR3 is CASSSGQAPRTQYF. The CDR3 bases are TGTGCCAGCAGCTCGGGACAGGCTCCTCGGACCCAGTACTTC.

The CDR3 DNA reads TGCAGCGTTGTACACGGCAGCACAGATACGCAGTATTTT. Translating gives CSVVHGSTDTQYF. The chain joins TRBV29-1 to TRBJ2-3; D gene ambiguous. V was shortened by 4 bases and J by 0 bases, with 8 bases between the two germline ends. Germline assignment: CDR1 SQVTM and CDR2 ANQGSEA. The CDR3 extends over 13 amino acids.

The table lists this clone with a count of one. This chain joins TRBV1 and TRBJ2-5; the table's D call TRBD2 went unverified against the DNA. TRBV1 is termed a pseudogene. This CDR3 is 11 amino acids long. The CDR3 DNA reads as TGCACCAGCAGCCTCCTGGAGACCCAGTACTTC. It codes for CTSSLLETQYF.

This chain uses TRBV28 with TRBJ2-4; the match to TRBD1 covers 9 bases. V trimming: 10 bases; J trimming: 1 base; junction bases outside the gene matches: 8. CDR3 length equals 15 residues. Germline V gene data show CDR1 as MDHEN and CDR2 as SYDVKM. The CDR3 spells CAIGTGQGAKNIQYF. The CDR3 nucleotides read TGTGCCATTGGGACAGGGCAGGGGGCCAAAAACATTCAGTACTTC.

J is TRBJ2-7 and V is TRBV4-1; 10 bases match TRBD1. The CDR3 has 15 residues. V lost 4 bases and J lost 7; bases outside the gene matches: 10. Germline CDR1 is MGHRA and CDR2 is YSYEKL. The CDR3 protein is CASSLGRDRGYEQYF. CDR3 DNA sequence: TGCGCCAGCAGCCTCGGACGGGACAGGGGTTATGAGCAGTACTTC.

CDR3 sequence reads: CASTAGDGRDTQYF. The CDR3 DNA reads as TGTGCCAGCACAGCAGGAGACGGTAGAGATACGCAGTATTTT. The V and J genes are TRBV2 and TRBJ2-3; D is uncertain. The CDR3 is 14 residues long. Germline V CDR1 and CDR2: SNHLY, FYNNEI. Deletions cut 7 bases from V and 5 bases from J, with 16 bases between.